These 6 T cell receptor beta chains were sequenced from one sample in a study of blood T cells in healthy people across ages. With a J-beta primer mix and a sample-barcoded 5' primer, a second PCR ran about 7 to 12 cycles. From the 5' RACE reads, TCRdb called clonotypes with MiXCR, one entry per CDR3 protein. This sample yields over 600,000 distinct CDR3 sequences, of which over 40% are seen a single time; 30% belongs to the top ten. The sequenced sample consisted of blood. The receptor source for this set is an older man in good health.

The V call is TRBV29-1, the J call TRBJ2-1, with 13 bases identical to TRBD2. CDR3 length: 15 residues. Germline CDR1 SQVTM, CDR2 ANQGSEA. After removal of 5 bases from V and 8 bases from J, the junction contained 9 bases not matched to a gene. The CDR3 reads CSVKFVGTSGDEQFF. The CDR3 DNA reads as TGCAGCGTTAAATTTGTCGGGACTAGCGGGGATGAGCAGTTCTTC.

In its sample, this clonotype was seen a few times. The chain recombines TRBV4-2 with TRBJ2-1; D uncertain. Trimming pared 0 bases from V and 8 bases from J, leaving 11 bases between. CDR1 LGHNA and CDR2 YNFKEQ come from the germline V gene. There are 14 residues in the CDR3. The DNA for the CDR3 is TGTGCCAGCAGCCAAGATCCGGGTACCCATGAGCAGTTCTTC. The encoded protein is CASSQDPGTHEQFF.

The V and J genes are TRBV7-6 and TRBJ2-3, with D possibly TRBD2 on 6 matching bases. V shed 4 bases and J shed 3 bases, with 14 bases lying between them. The CDR3 length is 15 residues. Germline assignment: CDR1 SGHVS and CDR2 FNYEAQ. The CDR3 here is CASSWRVAATDTQYF. In DNA form, the CDR3 reads TGTGCCAGCAGCTGGCGGGTAGCGGCTACAGATACGCAGTATTTT.

Regarding this clonotype: One end of the junction varies from germline; a read error may be responsible. V usage is TRBV20-1 and J usage is TRBJ1-4; no firm D call. The CDR3 contains 14 residues. CDR1 DFQATT and CDR2 SNEGSKA come from the germline V gene (reference sequence). The CDR3 is CSARDPGYNEKLFF. The CDR3 DNA reads as TGCAGTGCTAGAGATCCCGGGTATAATGAAAAATTGTTTTTT.

The V gene is TRBV20-1, the J gene TRBJ2-1; 7 bases agree with TRBD1. Germline values: CDR1 DFQATT, CDR2 SNEGSKA (reference sequence). The CDR3 consists of 13 residues. Trimming took 6 bases from V and 9 from J; bases not matched to a gene: 11. In DNA, the CDR3 is TGCAGTGCCTCAGACGACAGGGTTCCTGAGCAGTTCTTC. This sequence encodes CSASDDRVPEQFF.

This clonotype was counted a few times. V is TRBV7-9 and J is TRBJ2-1; D perhaps matches TRBD2 (6 bases). CDR1 SEHNR and CDR2 FQNEAQ come from the germline V gene (reference sequence). The CDR3 spans 16 residues. Trimming took 4 bases from V and 7 from J, leaving 20 bases between them. The CDR3 region has the DNA TGTGCCAGCAGCTCCCTCGGGACTCCGAAGGGGAATGAGCAGTTCTTC. As protein: CASSSLGTPKGNEQFF.